This is a list of T cell receptor beta chains from one sample in a study of T cell responses to AZD1222 COVID-19 vaccine. Assay: immunoSEQ multiplex PCR; the TCRdb copy retains only in-frame clones and omits some. The profile shows more than 150,000 clones, 80% to 95% of them singletons. The sequences come from peripheral blood, collected 28 days after the second AZD1222 dose. The receptors derive from an adult who received the AZD1222 COVID-19 vaccine. The CDR3 runs from the conserved cysteine through the conserved F or W. The D gene is left open where the match is weak. Size values are once, few and many counts, or a class for expanded clones, and some rows have none.

v_gene: TRBV9
abundance: .
j_gene: TRBJ2-5
d_gene: .
len: 14
CDR3nt: TGTGCCAGCAGCGTGGGAGGGGGTCCGGAGACCCAGTACTTC
CDR3aa: CASSVGGGPETQYF

v_gene: TRBV6-5
abundance: .
j_gene: TRBJ1-2
d_gene: .
len: 13
CDR3nt: TGTGCCAGCGGAGCGGGCCCCAACTATGGCTACACCTTC
CDR3aa: CASGAGPNYGYTF

v_gene: TRBV12-3/TRBV12-4
abundance: .
j_gene: TRBJ1-6
d_gene: .
len: 13
CDR3nt: TGTGCCAGCCGGGGGTCTTATAATTCACCCCTCCACTTT
CDR3aa: CASRGSYNSPLHF

v_gene: TRBV9
abundance: .
j_gene: TRBJ1-6
d_gene: .
len: 16
CDR3nt: TGTGCCAGCAGCGCGGAGGGCGGCTCCTATAATTCACCCCTCCACTTT
CDR3aa: CASSAEGGSYNSPLHF

v_gene: TRBV7-9
abundance: .
j_gene: TRBJ1-2
d_gene: TRBD1
len: 14
CDR3nt: TGTGCCAGCAGCTCGGGACAGGCTAACTATGGCTACACCTTC
CDR3aa: CASSSGQANYGYTF

v_gene: TRBV28
abundance: .
j_gene: TRBJ1-5
d_gene: TRBD1
len: 17
CDR3nt: TGTGCCAGCAGTCCTACCACAGGGGCGAGTAGCAATCAGCCCCAGCATTTT
CDR3aa: CASSPTTGASSNQPQHF

v_gene: TRBV2
abundance: few
j_gene: TRBJ2-2
d_gene: .
len: 14
CDR3nt: TGTGCCAGCACCAACCCGGGGAACACCGGGGAGCTGTTTTTT
CDR3aa: CASTNPGNTGELFF

v_gene: TRBV10-2
abundance: .
j_gene: TRBJ1-2
d_gene: .
len: 12
CDR3nt: TGCGCCAGCAGTGATAGTAACTATGGCTACACCTTC
CDR3aa: CASSDSNYGYTF

v_gene: TRBV29-1
abundance: .
j_gene: TRBJ1-1
d_gene: .
len: 13
CDR3nt: TGCAGCGTTTCGGGCAGGGGTGGCACTGAAGCTTTCTTT
CDR3aa: CSVSGRGGTEAFF

v_gene: TRBV28
abundance: .
j_gene: TRBJ2-7
d_gene: .
len: 15
CDR3nt: TGTGCCAGCAGTATAGGGGGGTCCAGGGCCTACGAGCAGTACTTC
CDR3aa: CASSIGGSRAYEQYF

v_gene: TRBV27
abundance: .
j_gene: TRBJ1-1
d_gene: .
len: 13
CDR3nt: TGTGCCAGCAGTTTAGAGAGGAACACTGAAGCTTTCTTT
CDR3aa: CASSLERNTEAFF

v_gene: TRBV18
abundance: .
j_gene: TRBJ1-1
d_gene: .
len: 15
CDR3nt: TGTGCCAGCTCACCACCGAGACACCTGAACACTGAAGCTTTCTTT
CDR3aa: CASSPPRHLNTEAFF

v_gene: TRBV7-9
abundance: .
j_gene: TRBJ1-3
d_gene: .
len: 16
CDR3nt: TGTGCCAGCAGCTTAGACGGGGGACGCTCTGGAAACACCATATATTTT
CDR3aa: CASSLDGGRSGNTIYF

v_gene: TRBV5-1
abundance: .
j_gene: TRBJ2-7
d_gene: TRBD2
len: 16
CDR3nt: TGCGCCAGCAGCTTGGTTATGGCGGGAGGCCCCTACGAGCAGTACTTC
CDR3aa: CASSLVMAGGPYEQYF

v_gene: TRBV5-1
abundance: .
j_gene: TRBJ2-1
d_gene: TRBD1
len: 17
CDR3nt: TGCGCCAGCAGCTCAAGACAGGGGATGGGCAGCGGTGTTGAGCAGTTCTTC
CDR3aa: CASSSRQGMGSGVEQFF

v_gene: TRBV28
abundance: .
j_gene: TRBJ1-6
d_gene: TRBD1
len: 14
CDR3nt: TGTGCCAGCAAAAGGAGACAGGGTGATTCACCCCTCCACTTT
CDR3aa: CASKRRQGDSPLHF

v_gene: TRBV6-5
abundance: .
j_gene: TRBJ1-1
d_gene: .
len: 11
CDR3nt: TGTGCCAGCGAAACTAACACTGAAGCTTTCTTT
CDR3aa: CASETNTEAFF

v_gene: TRBV7-3
abundance: .
j_gene: TRBJ1-4
d_gene: TRBD1
len: 15
CDR3nt: TGTGCCAGCAGCCCTGGGACAGGGCCGAATGAAAAACTGTTTTTT
CDR3aa: CASSPGTGPNEKLFF

v_gene: TRBV29-1
abundance: .
j_gene: TRBJ1-1
d_gene: .
len: 10
CDR3nt: TGCAGCTCTTCGGGGAGGGAAGCTTTCTTT
CDR3aa: CSSSGREAFF

v_gene: TRBV6-5
abundance: .
j_gene: TRBJ2-3
d_gene: TRBD2
len: 15
CDR3nt: TGTGCCACTCGGACTAGCGGGGCTAGCACAGATACGCAGTATTTT
CDR3aa: CATRTSGASTDTQYF

v_gene: TRBV6-5
abundance: .
j_gene: TRBJ2-7
d_gene: TRBD1
len: 14
CDR3nt: TGTGCCAGCAGTCCAGGGACAGGGCGCGTCGAGCAGTACTTC
CDR3aa: CASSPGTGRVEQYF

v_gene: TRBV27
abundance: .
j_gene: TRBJ2-1
d_gene: .
len: 13
CDR3nt: TGTGCCAGCATAGAGGGGGGGAGGAATGAGCAGTTCTTC
CDR3aa: CASIEGGRNEQFF

v_gene: TRBV27
abundance: .
j_gene: TRBJ2-2
d_gene: TRBD2
len: 15
CDR3nt: TGTGCCAGCAGTGGGGGCGGGAGGTACACCGGGGAGCTGTTTTTT
CDR3aa: CASSGGGRYTGELFF

v_gene: TRBV18
abundance: .
j_gene: TRBJ1-6
d_gene: TRBD1
len: 15
CDR3nt: TGTGCCAGCTCACCTGGACAGGGAATGGATTCACCCCTCCACTTT
CDR3aa: CASSPGQGMDSPLHF

v_gene: TRBV9
abundance: .
j_gene: TRBJ2-7
d_gene: .
len: 13
CDR3nt: TGTGCCAGCAGCCAGGGGGGGTCCTACGAGCAGTACTTC
CDR3aa: CASSQGGSYEQYF

v_gene: TRBV30
abundance: .
j_gene: TRBJ2-3
d_gene: TRBD1
len: 19
CDR3nt: TGTGCCTGGACCTTGGACAGGGGAAGTTTATCTACTAGCACAGATACGCAGTATTTT
CDR3aa: CAWTLDRGSLSTSTDTQYF

v_gene: TRBV5-1
abundance: .
j_gene: TRBJ2-5
d_gene: .
len: 14
CDR3nt: TGCGCCAGCAGCTCCGGACGGAACCAAGAGACCCAGTACTTC
CDR3aa: CASSSGRNQETQYF

v_gene: TRBV14
abundance: .
j_gene: TRBJ1-1
d_gene: .
len: 15
CDR3nt: TGTGCCAGCAGCCAAGTGGGCGGGGGCAACACTGAAGCTTTCTTT
CDR3aa: CASSQVGGGNTEAFF

v_gene: TRBV5-1
abundance: .
j_gene: TRBJ2-7
d_gene: .
len: 12
CDR3nt: TGCGCCAGCAGGGGGACTCCCAACGAGCAGTACTTC
CDR3aa: CASRGTPNEQYF

v_gene: TRBV11-2
abundance: once
j_gene: TRBJ2-5
d_gene: .
len: 14
CDR3nt: TGTGCCAGCAGCTACGGACAAGACCAAGAGACCCAGTACTTC
CDR3aa: CASSYGQDQETQYF

v_gene: TRBV18
abundance: .
j_gene: TRBJ2-5
d_gene: .
len: 13
CDR3nt: TGTGCCAGCTCACCAGGGACGGAAGAGACCCAGTACTTC
CDR3aa: CASSPGTEETQYF

v_gene: TRBV7-9
abundance: .
j_gene: TRBJ1-6
d_gene: TRBD1
len: 17
CDR3nt: TGTGCCAGCAGCTCCAGCTCCGGGACAGGGTTCTCCTCACCCCTCCACTTT
CDR3aa: CASSSSSGTGFSSPLHF

v_gene: TRBV6-4
abundance: .
j_gene: TRBJ2-1
d_gene: TRBD1
len: 13
CDR3nt: TGTGCCAAACCGGGACAGGGTCGCAATGAGCAGTTCTTC
CDR3aa: CAKPGQGRNEQFF

v_gene: TRBV18
abundance: once
j_gene: TRBJ1-3
d_gene: .
len: 16
CDR3nt: TGTGCCAGCTCACCATTAGGAGTGTCCCAGCGCAACACCATATATTTT
CDR3aa: CASSPLGVSQRNTIYF

v_gene: TRBV27
abundance: .
j_gene: TRBJ1-1
d_gene: .
len: 13
CDR3nt: TGTGCCAGCAGTCAGACGGCGAACACTGAAGCTTTCTTT
CDR3aa: CASSQTANTEAFF

v_gene: TRBV7-9
abundance: .
j_gene: TRBJ2-5
d_gene: TRBD1
len: 14
CDR3nt: TGTGCCAGCACGCCGGGACAGGGGAAAGAGACCCAGTACTTC
CDR3aa: CASTPGQGKETQYF

v_gene: TRBV7-3
abundance: .
j_gene: TRBJ2-5
d_gene: TRBD2
len: 16
CDR3nt: TGTGCCAGCAGCGCGATCTTAGCGGGAGGGCCGGAGACCCAGTACTTC
CDR3aa: CASSAILAGGPETQYF

v_gene: TRBV2
abundance: .
j_gene: TRBJ1-2
d_gene: TRBD1
len: 14
CDR3nt: TGTGCCAGCAGCCCCGGACAGGGAGGGCGAGGCTACACCTTC
CDR3aa: CASSPGQGGRGYTF

v_gene: TRBV28
abundance: .
j_gene: TRBJ1-4
d_gene: .
len: 13
CDR3nt: TGTGCCAGCAGTTTGGGGCCTAATGAAAAACTGTTTTTT
CDR3aa: CASSLGPNEKLFF

v_gene: TRBV29-1
abundance: .
j_gene: TRBJ1-1
d_gene: .
len: 12
CDR3nt: TGCAGCGGGGGGGTCATGAACACTGAAGCTTTCTTT
CDR3aa: CSGGVMNTEAFF